This TCR beta chain comes out of a study of preoperative IRX-2 immunotherapy in early breast cancer (dated by TCRdb to the late 2010s). Only one count was recorded for this clone. What this receptor recognizes is not known. Base qualities are not at hand, and no much larger clone is one base apart. Libraries were made using the immunoSEQ multiplex PCR assay. TCRdb mirrors the immuneACCESS table, restricted to in-frame sequences. Some clones are absent from its copies; in checked studies, under half trace to an unresolved V gene, and the reason for the others is unknown. The table for this sample lists 55,000 to 70,000 clones; around 94% of them were counted only once. The leading ten clones occupy under 2% of the sample. The treatment or condition label for this specimen denotes: preoperative locoregional IRX-2 cytokine immunotherapy. The samples were obtained from a phase Ib study in which preoperative, locoregional IRX-2 cytokine immunotherapy intended to prime immune responses was tested. Patients with early-stage breast cancer who were given IRX-2 before surgery served as donors.

This TCR was sampled from a human donor with breast cancer. This material was collected from a patient treated with IRX-2 immunotherapy.

DNA sequence: TGTGCCAGCAGCTTACCGGGACCTACCTACGAGCAGTACTTC. The resulting protein is CASSLPGPTYEQYF. The rearranged segments are TRBV11-2 and TRBJ2-7; the D gene could be TRBD1 or TRBD2, each one agreeing over 5 bases. The V end loses 2 bases and the J end loses 2 bases, and a stretch of 10 bases separates them. CDR1 is given as SGHAT and CDR2 as FQNNGV, both from the germline V gene. From the cysteine through the phenylalanine, the CDR3 covers 14 amino acids. The CDR3 DNA has 42 bases and is translated from base 1.